A single T cell receptor (beta chain) is shown here with its context. A few counts support this clonotype. This receptor's antigen is unknown. Base qualities are missing; no much larger clone stands one base away. The cysteine opens and the phenylalanine closes a CDR3 of 12 amino acids. Only CDR3 DNA is held: 36 bases, read in frame from base 1. Taken from the germline V gene, the CDR1 and CDR2 loops are SGHVS and FQNEAQ. A distance of 12 bases separates the germline ends of V and J, which lose 5 bases and 10 bases respectively. The data were produced on an Illumina NovaSeq 6000. Synthesis of TCR cDNA relied on 5'RACE template switching, a step that introduced a universal primer site along with unique molecular identifiers. Priming of cDNA synthesis was performed from both the TCR alpha and TCR beta constant segments. Library amplification involved two PCR steps, and the second step added sample barcodes and sequencing adapters. Libraries were sequenced on Illumina HiSeq 2500 (2x100 bp) or NovaSeq (2x150 bp). Concerning the study's data processing: MIGEC was used to demultiplex reads and collapse the reads into UMI consensus sequences, and MiXCR was used for V(D)J alignment. Vaccine-responding clonotypes were defined with edgeR using replicate PBMC samples, requiring FDR below 0.01 and a log2 fold change above 5 up to day 15. CD4 or CD8 identity was assigned to each bulk clonotype according to whether the clonotype was present at higher abundance in the sequenced CD4 repertoire or the sequenced CD8 repertoire. The public reads were run again by TCRdb, first through fastp at Q25 and then through MiXCR, and only productive beta chains were kept. Rows with a matching CDR3 protein are joined into one entry that keeps the most common DNA and genes. What appears here as the V and J calls and clone size reflects TCRdb's work, not the paper's. In all, the sample holds a few hundred thousand distinct CDR3 sequences, and 3.5% to 4.5% of those were seen once. The ten top clones hold approximately 19% of the sample.

This sample was included in a study of T cells after yellow fever vaccination (dated by TCRdb to the late 2010s). Study-level background: The SMART-Seq v4 Ultra Low Input RNA kit was used to prepare libraries from fractions with low cell numbers. To track T-cell clones before and after primary and booster YFV17D yellow fever vaccination, bulk TCR alpha and beta repertoires were sequenced longitudinally. The cohort comprised two healthy male donors, one aged 18 to 30 and one aged 30 to 40 years. Blood was collected at multiple timepoints before and after primary and secondary immunization, and bulk PBMC replicates and cell subsets were isolated. The paper's findings and limits, for the study overall: The study included only a couple of donors, which limits how far the findings can be generalized. After the booster, most clones that had expanded after primary vaccination were detected again (around 97% of CD4 and around nine tenths of CD8), suggesting broad maintenance of memory. Compared with the primary T-cell response, the secondary T-cell response was weaker but faster, peaking on day 5 rather than day 15. A small fraction of clonotypes showed up in both the CD4 and CD8 compartments, probably as a result of convergent recombination. Computational filtering was needed because FACS-sorted repertoires could contain abundant contaminating clonotypes from the bulk population.

The treatment or condition label here, explained by the study, means: live attenuated yellow fever vaccine strain. At every blood-draw timepoint, two biological replicates of bulk PBMCs were collected. A standard Ficoll-Paque protocol was used to isolate PBMCs from peripheral blood. RNA was extracted with TriZol from bulk PBMCs, CD4 and CD8 fractions, and dextramer-positive and dextramer-negative fractions. The sample in question was PBMCs, obtained 15 days after the yellow fever booster vaccination. The receptor was derived from a young man who received the YFV17D yellow fever vaccine. The sequence is built from TRBV7-8 and TRBJ1-5; no confident D gene assignment can be made. The nucleotide sequence reads TGTGCCAGCAGCGTTGTCCTAGGCCCCCAGCATTTT. It is translated as CASSVVLGPQHF.